These 19 T cell receptor beta chains were all obtained from the same sample, sequenced in a study of blood T cell repertoires in COVID-19. Sequencing was performed with immunoSEQ multiplex PCR; in TCRdb, only in-frame clones are kept and a portion is missing. This sample carries some 490,000 clones, 80% to 90% of them seen once, and the ten largest clones take approximately 8.3%. Sequencing was carried out using PBMCs or T cells enriched from blood (not recorded which). The source of these receptors is a woman aged 60-70 years who had recovered from COVID-19.

Here the CDR3 reads CASRQGTQDTEAFF. CDR3 coding DNA: TGTGCCAGCCGACAGGGGACCCAGGACACTGAAGCTTTCTTT. The chain employs TRBV6-5 and TRBJ1-1; 8 bases line up with TRBD1. V lost 8 bases to trimming and J lost 3 bases; unmatched junction nucleotides: 8. The germline V gene encodes CDR1 MNHEY and CDR2 SVGAGI. The CDR3 sequence is 14 residues long.

The chain combines TRBV6-1 with TRBJ2-4; D gene uncertain. Germline loops: CDR1 MNHNS, CDR2 SASEGT. The CDR3 is made up of 19 amino acids. V was pared by 1 base and J by 4 bases, with 23 bases between. CDR3: CASSEEWAWSNPQKNIQYF. CDR3 nucleotide sequence: TGTGCCAGCAGTGAAGAGTGGGCGTGGTCGAACCCGCAGAAAAACATTCAGTACTTC.

The CDR3 protein is CASSQERIAYGYTF. The CDR3, as DNA: TGCGCCAGCAGCCAAGAGCGCATAGCCTATGGCTACACCTTC. V and J are TRBV4-1 and TRBJ1-2, with unresolved D. The CDR3 sequence is 14 residues long. Germline assignment: CDR1 MGHRA and CDR2 YSYEKL. Between the trimmed V and J ends, which lost 0 bases and 4 bases, there was a span of 9 bases.

The gene calls are TRBV5-1 and TRBJ1-4; D is uncertain. The CDR3 totals 14 residues. Germline CDR1 reads SGHRS; CDR2 reads YFSETQ. Trimming stripped 2 bases from V and 3 bases from J, with 8 bases between. The CDR3 is CASSFRDPNEKLFF. Here the CDR3 DNA reads TGCGCCAGCAGCTTCCGGGATCCTAATGAAAAACTGTTTTTT. The full variable domain, in which reference TRBV5-1 and TRBJ1-4 provide the parts outside the CDR3, is KAGVTQTPRYLIKTRGQQVTLSCSPISGHRSVSWYQQTPGQGLQFLFEYFSETQRNKGNFPGRFSGRQFSNSRSEMNVSTLELGDSALYLCASSFRDPNEKLFFGSGTQLSVL.

This chain uses TRBV19 with TRBJ2-1, with D possibly being TRBD1 (6 bases). Looked up from germline, CDR1 is LNHDA and CDR2 is SQIVND (reference sequence). The CDR3 spans 15 residues. Trimming pared 4 bases from V and 1 base from J, leaving 11 bases between. CDR3 in amino acids: CASSSQQGSYNEQFF. CDR3 nucleotides: TGTGCCAGTAGTAGCCAACAGGGTTCCTACAATGAGCAGTTCTTC.

There are a few counts of this clone. This chain connects TRBV6-6 to TRBJ2-7; 8 nucleotides agree with TRBD1. The CDR3 has 15 amino acids. V gave up 4 bases and J gave up 3 bases; unmatched junction bases: 8. Germline-derived CDR1 and CDR2 are MNHNY and SVGAGI (reference sequence). The CDR3 loop reads CASSSPPDRDYEQYF. In DNA form, the CDR3 reads TGTGCCAGCAGTTCTCCTCCGGACAGGGACTACGAGCAGTACTTC.

This clone was detected only once. The CDR3 is CASSYGTVMLDEQFF. DNA of the CDR3: TGTGCCAGCAGTTACGGGACTGTAATGCTCGATGAGCAGTTCTTC. V gene TRBV6-5 combines with J gene TRBJ2-1; TRBD2 might be the D (6 bases). The germline V and J ends were trimmed by 2 bases and 8 bases, with 16 bases remaining between them. The CDR3 contains 15 residues. CDR1 is MNHEY and CDR2 is SVGAGI in the germline V gene.

V and J are TRBV5-1 and TRBJ1-1; TRBD1 matches 7 bases. The CDR3 contains 13 residues. The junction had 5 bases not matched to a gene; V was cut back by 4 bases and J by 5 bases. Germline loops: CDR1 SGHRS, CDR2 YFSETQ. The DNA for the CDR3 is TGCGCCAGCAGCATAGACAGGGCGACTGAAGCTTTCTTT. As protein: CASSIDRATEAFF.

The genes are TRBV30 and TRBJ1-6; tentatively, D is TRBD1 (5 bases). The V gene's germline CDR1 is GTSNPN and CDR2 SVGIG (reference sequence). The V gene lost 3 bases and the J gene lost 6 bases, with 15 bases spanning the gap. There are 15 residues in the CDR3. The CDR3: CAWRERGYRNSPLHF. The CDR3 DNA reads TGTGCCTGGAGGGAAAGGGGATACCGTAATTCACCCCTCCACTTT.

The rearrangement links TRBV6-5 to TRBJ1-1; D not resolved. Trimming cost V 5 bases and J 0 bases, with 7 bases left between them. The CDR3 runs to 13 residues. Germline V gives CDR1 MNHEY, CDR2 SVGAGI. CDR3 sequence reads: CASSPFMNTEAFF. The CDR3 DNA reads as TGTGCCAGCAGTCCATTCATGAACACTGAAGCTTTCTTT.

In this sample, this clone turned up once. The chain recombines TRBV11-3 with TRBJ2-3, with a weak D call TRBD1 (6 bases). The germline CDR1 and CDR2 sequences are SGHNT and YENEEA. This CDR3 is 16 amino acids long. Trimming stripped 5 bases from V and 4 bases from J, with 19 bases between. The CDR3 region has the DNA TGTGCCAGCAGCCTCGGTCGAGTGGGGGCCGCAGATACGCAGTATTTT. Its protein is CASSLGRVGAADTQYF. The full variable domain, completed using reference TRBV11-3 and TRBJ2-3, is EAGVVQSPRYKIIEKKQPVAFWCNPISGHNTLYWYLQNLGQGPELLIRYENEEAVDDSQLPKDRFSAERLKGVDSTLKIQPAELGDSAVYLCASSLGRVGAADTQYFGPGTRLTVL.

This clone was seen a handful of times. V is TRBV5-1 and J is TRBJ1-3; D is possibly TRBD1 (5 bases). The CDR3 is made up of 13 amino acids. Germline CDR1 is SGHRS and CDR2 is YFSETQ. V lost 0 bases to trimming and J lost 4 bases, with 5 bases between them. The CDR3 DNA is TGCGCCAGCAGCTTGGGGGGCGGAAACACCATATATTTT. It specifies CASSLGGGNTIYF.

This chain connects TRBV9 to TRBJ2-1, with TRBD2 identical over 7 bases. Germline V gene data show CDR1 as SGDLS and CDR2 as YYNGEE. V trimming: 3 bases; J trimming: 0 bases; junction bases outside the gene matches: 3. This CDR3 comprises 15 residues. The CDR3 bases are TGTGCCAGCAGCGCCGAGCGGGGCTCCTACAATGAGCAGTTCTTC. Protein: CASSAERGSYNEQFF.

This clone was seen a few times. This chain connects TRBV5-1 to TRBJ1-4; TRBD1 agrees at 7 bases. With V trimmed by 1 base and J by 0 bases, 0 bases remained unmatched. Germline V CDR1 and CDR2: SGHRS, YFSETQ. The CDR3 is made up of 15 amino acids. Here the CDR3 DNA reads TGCGCCAGCAGCTTGACAGGGGCAACTAATGAAAAACTGTTTTTT. Protein sequence: CASSLTGATNEKLFF.

This clone showed up just once. CDR3 sequence reads: CASSPGQEAFF. In DNA, the CDR3 is TGTGCCAGCTCACCGGGGCAGGAAGCTTTCTTT. The chain links TRBV18 to TRBJ1-1; TRBD1 is a possible D gene (5 bases). The CDR3 is 11 amino acids. V lost 3 bases and J 8 bases, leaving 7 bases between the germline ends. CDR1 and CDR2 from the germline V gene are KGHSH and LQKENI.

This rearrangement joins TRBV19 to TRBJ1-5; D is undetermined. This CDR3 is built from 13 residues. Trimming took off 6 bases at V and 3 bases at J, with 9 bases between the two ends. Per germline, CDR1 LNHDA and CDR2 SQIVND (reference sequence). CDR3 nucleotide sequence: TGTGCCAGTAGCGATGGCTTCAATCAGCCCCAGCATTTT. This codes for CASSDGFNQPQHF.

A word on this clone: The junction does not match germline at one end; this may be a read error. Other DNA variants within this sample encode the same CDR3. The rearrangement uses TRBV12-3 or TRBV12-4 and TRBJ1-5; D possibly corresponds to TRBD1 (6 bases). The CDR3 is made up of 13 amino acids. CDR3 amino acids: CASSLDSNQPQHF. In nucleotides, the CDR3 is TGTGCCAGCAGTTTGGACAGCAACCAGCCCCAGCATTTT.

The chain carries TRBV2 and TRBJ1-1; tentative D call: TRBD1 (6 bases). CDR3 size: 17 residues. Trimming took 2 bases from V and 4 from J, leaving 20 bases between them. Germline lookup yields CDR1 SNHLY and CDR2 FYNNEI. CDR3 sequence (DNA): TGTGCCAGCAGTGAAAGTATGGGGAAAGGGGGGGGCACTGAAGCTTTCTTT. This translates into CASSESMGKGGGTEAFF.

The J gene is TRBJ1-2, the V gene TRBV14; 9 bases map to TRBD1. This CDR3 is built from 14 residues. Germline-derived CDR1 and CDR2 are SGHDN and FVKESK. With V trimmed by 4 bases and J by 8 bases, 8 bases remained unmatched. CDR3 in amino acids: CASSLGTGMTGYTF. In DNA, the CDR3 is TGTGCCAGCAGCCTTGGGACAGGGATGACCGGCTACACCTTC.